This TCR beta chain came from a study of blood T cell repertoires in COVID-19. Overall study context: Acute and convalescent COVID-19 samples came from the United States, Italy and Spain. T cells, B-cell-depleted T cells, or PBMCs provided the cDNA or gDNA that served as material.

The V gene's germline CDR1 is LNHDA and CDR2 SQIVND (reference sequence). There are 15 residues in the CDR3. Trimming took 3 bases from V and 4 from J; bases not matched to a gene: 8. In the original analysis: Estimation of nucleated cell counts relied on the amplification of reference gene primers. Sequencing was performed with immunoSEQ multiplex PCR; in TCRdb, only in-frame clones are kept and a portion is missing. V and J calls and clone size are as listed in that table; D and trimming were resolved from the DNA. The profile covers around 100,000 clones, with approximately 85% appearing a single time and 5.5% taken by the ten largest. This clone was observed a few times.

The clonotype comes from a woman aged 55-70 years with COVID-19, enrolled during active disease. The V and J genes are TRBV19 and TRBJ1-2; TRBD1 agrees at 7 bases. Sequencing input: peripheral blood. The DNA of the CDR3 is TGTGCCAGTAGTATGGACGGGACAGAGGTCTATGGCTACACCTTC. It yields the protein CASSMDGTEVYGYTF.